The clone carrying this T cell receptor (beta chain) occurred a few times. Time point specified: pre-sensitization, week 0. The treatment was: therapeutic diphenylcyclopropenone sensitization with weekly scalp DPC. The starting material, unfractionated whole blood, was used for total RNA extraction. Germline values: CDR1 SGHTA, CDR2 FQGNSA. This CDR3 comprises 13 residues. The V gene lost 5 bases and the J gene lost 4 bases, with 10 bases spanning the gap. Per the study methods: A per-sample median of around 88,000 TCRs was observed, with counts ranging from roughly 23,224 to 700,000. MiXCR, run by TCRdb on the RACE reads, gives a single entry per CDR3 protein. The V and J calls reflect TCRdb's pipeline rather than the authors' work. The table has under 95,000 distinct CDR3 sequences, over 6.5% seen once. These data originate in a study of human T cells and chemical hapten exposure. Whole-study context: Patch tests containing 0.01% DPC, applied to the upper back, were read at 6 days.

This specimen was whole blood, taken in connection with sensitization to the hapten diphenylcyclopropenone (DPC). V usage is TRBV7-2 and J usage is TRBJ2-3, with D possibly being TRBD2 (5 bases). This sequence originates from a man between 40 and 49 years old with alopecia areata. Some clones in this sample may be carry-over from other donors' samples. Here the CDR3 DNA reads TGTGCCAGCAGCGGTTCCGGGGCAGATACGCAGTATTTT. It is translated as CASSGSGADTQYF.